The 5 T cell receptor beta chains in this list originate from one sample, sequenced in a study of cytomegalovirus exposure and HLA in healthy donors. PCR used 60 Vbeta primers and 13 Jbeta primers. Only in-frame clones appear in the TCRdb table, and some are missing; sequencing was by immunoSEQ multiplex PCR. The sample lists about 120,000 clones, approximately 67% seen once, with 1.5% to 1.7% in the top ten. The sample was PBMCs. The receptor source for this set is a man between 18 and 29 years old in good health and CMV-seronegative.

This CDR3 reads CAWSGEYSGANVLTF. The CDR3 nucleotides are TGTGCCTGGAGTGGCGAATACTCTGGGGCCAACGTCCTGACTTTC. V gene TRBV30 combines with J gene TRBJ2-6; no definite D call. V was shortened by 1 base and J by 0 bases, with 7 bases between the two germline ends. The CDR3 is made up of 15 amino acids. Germline loops: CDR1 GTSNPN, CDR2 SVGIG (reference sequence).

This rearrangement joins TRBV29-1 to TRBJ2-3, with TRBD2 as a possible D gene (6 bases). The germline gives CDR1 SQVTM, CDR2 ANQGSEA. Trimming left V 6 bases short and J 2 bases short, with 15 bases between. This CDR3 region has 14 residues. The DNA for the CDR3 is TGCAGCGTCGACTCCGGGACTTTCACAGATACGCAGTATTTT. Protein product: CSVDSGTFTDTQYF.

The chain joins TRBV6-5 to TRBJ2-2; D gene ambiguous. Looked up from germline, CDR1 is MNHEY and CDR2 is SVGAGI. The CDR3 is 13 amino acids. The V end was cut by 10 bases, the J end by 4 bases, with 13 bases between. DNA for the CDR3: TGTGCCATCCTGAACGCTATCACCGGGGAGCTGTTTTTT. It yields the protein CAILNAITGELFF.

The chain joins TRBV5-6 to TRBJ2-7; maybe TRBD2 (7 bases). Per germline, CDR1 SGHDT and CDR2 YYEEEE. Deletions cut 0 bases from V and 6 bases from J, with 13 bases between. There are 14 residues in the CDR3. The CDR3 coding sequence is TGTGCCAGCAGCTTGGTCCTTGGGGGGGCCGAGCAGTACTTC. Translating gives CASSLVLGGAEQYF.

In this sample, this clone turned up a few times. This chain links TRBV7-2 with TRBJ2-6, with 7 bases fitting TRBD2. Looked up from germline, CDR1 is SGHTA and CDR2 is FQGNSA. The CDR3 loop spans 18 amino acids. The V segment lost 5 bases and the J segment 0 bases; nucleotides outside the gene matches: 10. CDR3 sequence reads: CASSLGRGRYSGANVLTF. DNA for the CDR3: TGTGCCAGCAGCCTGGGGCGGGGGAGGTACTCTGGGGCCAACGTCCTGACTTTC. The whole variable domain, remainder taken from reference TRBV7-2 and TRBJ2-6, is GAGVSQSPSNKVTEKGKDVELRCDPISGHTALYWYRQSLGQGLEFLIYFQGNSAPDKSGLPSDRFSAERTGGSVSTLTIQRTQQEDSAVYLCASSLGRGRYSGANVLTFGAGSRLTVL.